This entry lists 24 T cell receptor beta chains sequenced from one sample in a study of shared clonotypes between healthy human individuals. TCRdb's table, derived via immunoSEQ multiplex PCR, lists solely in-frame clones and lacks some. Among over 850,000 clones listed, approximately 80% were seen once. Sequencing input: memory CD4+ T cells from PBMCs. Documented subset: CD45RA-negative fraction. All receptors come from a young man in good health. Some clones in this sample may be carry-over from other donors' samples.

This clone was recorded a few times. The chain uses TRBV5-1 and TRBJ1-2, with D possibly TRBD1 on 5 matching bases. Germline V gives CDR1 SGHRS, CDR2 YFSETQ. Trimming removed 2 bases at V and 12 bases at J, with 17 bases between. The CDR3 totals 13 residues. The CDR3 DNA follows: TGCGCCAGCAGCTTAAGAGGTCAGGGAGGTGACACCTTC. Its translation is CASSLRGQGGDTF.

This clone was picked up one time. CDR3 amino acids: CASSETGLYGYTF. The CDR3 DNA reads as TGCGCCAGCAGTGAGACAGGACTCTATGGCTACACCTTC. The rearrangement links TRBV10-1 to TRBJ1-2; possibly TRBD1 for D (5 bases). The CDR3 length is 13 residues. The V end was cut by 2 bases, the J end by 4 bases, with 8 bases between. The germline V gene has CDR1 WNHNN and CDR2 SYGVQD (reference sequence).

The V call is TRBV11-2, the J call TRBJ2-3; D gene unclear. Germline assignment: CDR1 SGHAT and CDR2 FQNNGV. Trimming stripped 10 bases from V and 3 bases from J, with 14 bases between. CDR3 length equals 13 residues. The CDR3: CATQEFRTDTQYF. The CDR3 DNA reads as TGTGCCACCCAAGAGTTTAGGACAGATACGCAGTATTTT.

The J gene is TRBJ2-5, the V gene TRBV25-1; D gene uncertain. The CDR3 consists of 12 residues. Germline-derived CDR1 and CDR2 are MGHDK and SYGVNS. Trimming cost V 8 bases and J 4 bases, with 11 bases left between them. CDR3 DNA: TGTGCCAGCGGCAGAACCCCAGAGACCCAGTACTTC. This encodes CASGRTPETQYF.

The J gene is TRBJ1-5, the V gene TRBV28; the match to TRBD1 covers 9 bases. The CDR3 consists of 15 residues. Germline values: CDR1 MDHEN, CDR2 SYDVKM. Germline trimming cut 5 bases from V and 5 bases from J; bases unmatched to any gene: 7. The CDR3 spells CASSVQGAADQPQHF. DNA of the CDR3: TGTGCCAGCAGTGTACAGGGGGCGGCCGATCAGCCCCAGCATTTT.

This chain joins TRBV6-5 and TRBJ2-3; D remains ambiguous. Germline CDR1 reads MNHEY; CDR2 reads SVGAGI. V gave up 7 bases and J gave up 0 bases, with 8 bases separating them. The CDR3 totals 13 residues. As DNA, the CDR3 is TGTGCCAGCAAGTGGGCTAGCACAGATACGCAGTATTTT. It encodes CASKWASTDTQYF.

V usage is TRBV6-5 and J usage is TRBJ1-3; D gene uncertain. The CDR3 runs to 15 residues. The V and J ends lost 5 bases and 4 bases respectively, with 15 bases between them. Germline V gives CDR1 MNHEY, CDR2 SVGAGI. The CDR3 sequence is CASSAGPYGGNTIYF. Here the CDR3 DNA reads TGTGCCAGCAGTGCCGGACCGTACGGGGGAAACACCATATATTTT.

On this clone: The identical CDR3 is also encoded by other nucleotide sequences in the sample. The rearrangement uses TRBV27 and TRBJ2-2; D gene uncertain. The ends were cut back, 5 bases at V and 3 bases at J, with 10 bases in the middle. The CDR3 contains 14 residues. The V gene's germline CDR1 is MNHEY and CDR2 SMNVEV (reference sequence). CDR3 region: CASSLDLYTGELFF. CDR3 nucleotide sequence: TGTGCCAGCAGTCTCGATTTGTACACCGGGGAGCTGTTTTTT.

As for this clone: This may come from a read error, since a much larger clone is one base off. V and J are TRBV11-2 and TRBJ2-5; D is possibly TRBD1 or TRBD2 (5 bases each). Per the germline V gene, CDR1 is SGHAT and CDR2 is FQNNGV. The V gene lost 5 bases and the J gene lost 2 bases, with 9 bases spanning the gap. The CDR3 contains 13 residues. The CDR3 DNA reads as TGTGCCAGCAGCCCGGGACGGCAAGAGACCCAGTACTTC. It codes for CASSPGRQETQYF. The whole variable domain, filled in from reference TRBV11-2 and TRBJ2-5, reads EAGVAQSPRYKIIEKRQSVAFWCNPISGHATLYWYQQILGQGPKLLIQFQNNGVVDDSQLPKDRFSAERLKGVDSTLKIQPAKLEDSAVYLCASSPGRQETQYFGPGTRLLVL.

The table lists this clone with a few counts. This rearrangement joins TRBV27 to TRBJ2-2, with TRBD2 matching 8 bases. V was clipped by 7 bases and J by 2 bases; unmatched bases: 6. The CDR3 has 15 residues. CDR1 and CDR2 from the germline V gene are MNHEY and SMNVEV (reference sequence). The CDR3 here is CASTSIAGNTGELFF. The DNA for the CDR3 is TGTGCCAGCACCTCAATAGCGGGAAACACCGGGGAGCTGTTTTTT.

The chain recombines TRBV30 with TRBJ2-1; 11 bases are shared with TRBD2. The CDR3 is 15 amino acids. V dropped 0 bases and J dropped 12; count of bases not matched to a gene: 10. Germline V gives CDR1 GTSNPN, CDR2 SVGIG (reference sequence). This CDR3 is CAWSVQRLAGRGQFF. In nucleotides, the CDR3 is TGTGCCTGGAGTGTACAGAGACTAGCGGGACGGGGGCAGTTCTTC.

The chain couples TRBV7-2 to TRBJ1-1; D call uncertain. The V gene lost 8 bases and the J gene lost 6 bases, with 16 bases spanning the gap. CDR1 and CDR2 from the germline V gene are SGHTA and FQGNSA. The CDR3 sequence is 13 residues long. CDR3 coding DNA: TGTGCCAGCTCCCGAGAGAGGGCCGCTGAAGCTTTCTTT. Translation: CASSRERAAEAFF. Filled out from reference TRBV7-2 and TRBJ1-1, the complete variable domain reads GAGVSQSPSNKVTEKGKDVELRCDPISGHTALYWYRQSLGQGLEFLIYFQGNSAPDKSGLPSDRFSAERTGGSVSTLTIQRTQQEDSAVYLCASSRERAAEAFFGQGTRLTVV.

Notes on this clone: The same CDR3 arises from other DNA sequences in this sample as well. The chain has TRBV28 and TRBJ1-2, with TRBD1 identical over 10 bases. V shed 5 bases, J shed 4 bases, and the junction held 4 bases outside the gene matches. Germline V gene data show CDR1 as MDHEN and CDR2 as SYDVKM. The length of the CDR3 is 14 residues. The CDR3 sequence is CASSPTGGSYGYTF. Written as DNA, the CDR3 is TGTGCCAGCAGTCCGACAGGGGGCAGCTATGGCTACACCTTC.

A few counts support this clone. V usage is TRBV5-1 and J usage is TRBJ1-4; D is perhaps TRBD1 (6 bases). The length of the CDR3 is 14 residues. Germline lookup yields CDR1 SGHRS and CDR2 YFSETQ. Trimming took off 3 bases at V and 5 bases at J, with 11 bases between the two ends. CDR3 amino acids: CASSSDSQNEKLFF. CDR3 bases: TGCGCCAGCAGCTCGGACAGCCAGAATGAAAAACTGTTTTTT. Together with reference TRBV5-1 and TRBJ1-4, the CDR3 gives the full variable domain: KAGVTQTPRYLIKTRGQQVTLSCSPISGHRSVSWYQQTPGQGLQFLFEYFSETQRNKGNFPGRFSGRQFSNSRSEMNVSTLELGDSALYLCASSSDSQNEKLFFGSGTQLSVL.

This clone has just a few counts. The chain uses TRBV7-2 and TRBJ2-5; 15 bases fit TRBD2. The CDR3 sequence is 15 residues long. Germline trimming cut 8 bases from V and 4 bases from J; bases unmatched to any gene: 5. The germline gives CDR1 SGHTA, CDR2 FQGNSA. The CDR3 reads CASHKGLAGGETQYF. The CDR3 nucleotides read TGTGCCAGCCATAAGGGACTAGCGGGAGGAGAGACCCAGTACTTC. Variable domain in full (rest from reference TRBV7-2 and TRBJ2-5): GAGVSQSPSNKVTEKGKDVELRCDPISGHTALYWYRQSLGQGLEFLIYFQGNSAPDKSGLPSDRFSAERTGGSVSTLTIQRTQQEDSAVYLCASHKGLAGGETQYFGPGTRLLVL.

This CDR3 reads CASSRLAGGFEQYF. The CDR3 bases are TGTGCCAGCAGTAGACTAGCGGGAGGATTCGAGCAGTACTTC. The J gene is TRBJ2-7, the V gene TRBV6-6, with TRBD2 matching over 13 bases. This CDR3 has 14 amino acids. Germline V CDR1 and CDR2: MNHNY, SVGAGI (reference sequence). The ends lost 5 bases at V and 6 bases at J; junction bases unmatched: 4.

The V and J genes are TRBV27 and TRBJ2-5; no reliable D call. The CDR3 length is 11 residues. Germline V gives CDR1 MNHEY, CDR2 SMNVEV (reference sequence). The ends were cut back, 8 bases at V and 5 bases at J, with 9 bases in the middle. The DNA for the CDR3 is TGTGCCAGCCCCCTGAGGGAGACCCAGTACTTC. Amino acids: CASPLRETQYF.

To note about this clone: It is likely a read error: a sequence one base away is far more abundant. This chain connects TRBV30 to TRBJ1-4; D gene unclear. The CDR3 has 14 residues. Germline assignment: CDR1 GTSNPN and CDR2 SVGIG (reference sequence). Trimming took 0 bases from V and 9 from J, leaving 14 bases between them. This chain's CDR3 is CAWSVLGSRKKLFF. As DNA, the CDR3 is TGTGCCTGGAGTGTACTGGGTAGTCGGAAAAAACTGTTTTTT.

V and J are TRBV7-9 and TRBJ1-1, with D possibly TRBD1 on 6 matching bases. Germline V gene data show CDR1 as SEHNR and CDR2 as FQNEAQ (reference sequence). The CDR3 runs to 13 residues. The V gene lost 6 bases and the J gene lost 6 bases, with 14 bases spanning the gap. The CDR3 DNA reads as TGTGCCAGCAGTCTCACAGGGAGCTCTGAAGCTTTCTTT. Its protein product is CASSLTGSSEAFF.

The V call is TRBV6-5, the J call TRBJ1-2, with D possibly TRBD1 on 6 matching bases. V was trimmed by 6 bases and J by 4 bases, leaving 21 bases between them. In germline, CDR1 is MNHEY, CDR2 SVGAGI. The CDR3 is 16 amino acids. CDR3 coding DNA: TGTGCCAGCAGGTACCCCGGGACACCTTTTGGCTATGGCTACACCTTC. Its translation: CASRYPGTPFGYGYTF.

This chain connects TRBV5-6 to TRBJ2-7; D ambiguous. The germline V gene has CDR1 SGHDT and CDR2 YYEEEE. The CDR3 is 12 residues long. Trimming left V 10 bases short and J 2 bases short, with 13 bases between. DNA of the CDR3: TGTGCCTACCGGCTACCGCCCTACGAGCAGTACTTC. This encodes CAYRLPPYEQYF.

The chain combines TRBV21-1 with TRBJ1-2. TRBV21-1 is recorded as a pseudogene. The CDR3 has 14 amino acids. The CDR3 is CASIRGARNYGYTF. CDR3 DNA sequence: TGTGCCAGCATTCGGGGGGCGCGAAACTATGGCTACACCTTC.

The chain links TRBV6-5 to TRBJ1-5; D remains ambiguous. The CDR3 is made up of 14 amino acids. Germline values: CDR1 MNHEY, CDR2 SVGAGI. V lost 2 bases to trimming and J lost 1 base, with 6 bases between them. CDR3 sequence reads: CASSYGTSNQPQHF. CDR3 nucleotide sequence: TGTGCCAGCAGTTACGGAACAAGCAATCAGCCCCAGCATTTT.

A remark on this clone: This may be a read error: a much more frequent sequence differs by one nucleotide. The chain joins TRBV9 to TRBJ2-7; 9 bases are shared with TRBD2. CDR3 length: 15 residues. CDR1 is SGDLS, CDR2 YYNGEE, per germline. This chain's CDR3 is CASSVGLAVDYKQYF. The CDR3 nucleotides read TGTGCCAGCAGCGTAGGACTAGCGGTTGACTACAAGCAGTACTTC.